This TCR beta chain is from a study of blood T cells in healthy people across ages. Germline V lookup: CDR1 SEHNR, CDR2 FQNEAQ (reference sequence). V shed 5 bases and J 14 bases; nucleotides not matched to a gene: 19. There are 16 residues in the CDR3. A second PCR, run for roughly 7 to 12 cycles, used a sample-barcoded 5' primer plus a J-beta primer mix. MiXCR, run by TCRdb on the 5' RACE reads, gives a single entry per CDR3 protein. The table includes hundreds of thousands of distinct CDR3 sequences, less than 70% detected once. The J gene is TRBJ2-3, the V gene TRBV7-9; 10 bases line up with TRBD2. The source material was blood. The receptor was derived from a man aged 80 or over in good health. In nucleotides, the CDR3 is TGTGCCAGCAGCCCCACGAAAGCGGGGGGGTCCGGATACGCGTATTTT. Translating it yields CASSPTKAGGSGYAYF.